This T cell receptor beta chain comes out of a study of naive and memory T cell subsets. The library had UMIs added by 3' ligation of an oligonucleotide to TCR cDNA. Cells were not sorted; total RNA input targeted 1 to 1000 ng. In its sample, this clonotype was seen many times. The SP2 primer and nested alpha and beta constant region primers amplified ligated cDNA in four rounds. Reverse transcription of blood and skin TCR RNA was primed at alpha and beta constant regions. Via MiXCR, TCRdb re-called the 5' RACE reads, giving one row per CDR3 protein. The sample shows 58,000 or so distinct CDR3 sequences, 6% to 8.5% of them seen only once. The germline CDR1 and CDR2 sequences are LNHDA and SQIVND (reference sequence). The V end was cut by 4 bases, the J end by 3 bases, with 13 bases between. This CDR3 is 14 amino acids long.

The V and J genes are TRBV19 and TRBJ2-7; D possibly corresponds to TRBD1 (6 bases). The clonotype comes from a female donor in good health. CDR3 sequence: CASSTRDTYYEQYF. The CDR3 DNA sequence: TGTGCCAGTAGTACAAGGGACACGTACTACGAGCAGTACTTC.